What follows are 26 T cell receptor beta chains derived from one specimen sequenced in a study of shared clonotypes between healthy human individuals (dated by TCRdb to the early 2020s). The protocol used for the library was the immunoSEQ multiplex PCR assay. In TCRdb, the immuneACCESS table is reduced to in-frame sequences with V and J assigned. These tables do not hold every clone; where another copy was compared, an unresolved V gene accounts for under half, and the others remain unexplained. This sample comprises 2 million to 2.5 million clones, about 90% of them detected only once. The ten largest clones represent around 0.4% of the sample. The sample consisted of naive CD4+ T cells from PBMCs. In the paper's terms, the cell subset or site label means: CD45RA+ positively selected. These receptors originate from a man aged 18 to 30 in good health. Some clones in this sample may be carry-over from other donors' samples.

J is TRBJ1-1 and V is TRBV5-4, with D maybe TRBD1 (6 bases). CDR1 is SGHNT, CDR2 YYREEE, per germline (reference sequence). This CDR3 comprises 15 residues. V was pared by 0 bases and J by 1 base, with 10 bases between. CDR3 in amino acids: CASSLEGQRNTEAFF. CDR3 in DNA: TGTGCCAGCAGCTTGGAAGGACAGAGGAACACTGAAGCTTTCTTT.

This clone was recorded only once. The chain is built from TRBV5-1 and TRBJ2-5; TRBD1 or TRBD2 may be the D gene (5 bases each). Trimming took 0 bases from V and 0 from J, leaving 15 bases between them. From germline, CDR1 is SGHRS and CDR2 YFSETQ. This CDR3 is built from 17 residues. This CDR3 is CASSLGGEAAYQETQYF. For the CDR3, the DNA is TGCGCCAGCAGCTTGGGAGGGGAAGCGGCGTACCAAGAGACCCAGTACTTC. The entire variable domain, with the rest obtained from reference TRBV5-1 and TRBJ2-5, is as follows: KAGVTQTPRYLIKTRGQQVTLSCSPISGHRSVSWYQQTPGQGLQFLFEYFSETQRNKGNFPGRFSGRQFSNSRSEMNVSTLELGDSALYLCASSLGGEAAYQETQYFGPGTRLLVL.

The chain links TRBV7-9 to TRBJ2-5; 8 bases line up with TRBD2. Germline CDR1 reads SEHNR; CDR2 reads FQNEAQ (reference sequence). This CDR3 region has 15 residues. V lost 5 bases to trimming and J lost 4 bases; unmatched junction nucleotides: 9. The CDR3 nucleotides read TGTGCCAGCAGCACCGCGCGGGGGGCGGCAGAGACCCAGTACTTC. Translating gives CASSTARGAAETQYF.

This chain connects TRBV7-9 to TRBJ1-1, with a weak D call TRBD1 (5 bases). V was trimmed by 5 bases and J by 2 bases, leaving 12 bases between them. The germline CDR1 and CDR2 sequences are SEHNR and FQNEAQ (reference sequence). The length of the CDR3 is 14 residues. The chain's CDR3 is CASSRRQINTEAFF. CDR3 DNA: TGTGCCAGCAGCCGCCGACAGATAAACACTGAAGCTTTCTTT.

The rearrangement links TRBV4-1 to TRBJ1-3, with D unclear. The V end was cut by 4 bases, the J end by 8 bases, with 12 bases between. Germline loops: CDR1 MGHRA, CDR2 YSYEKL. The CDR3 extends over 13 amino acids. The CDR3 nucleotides are TGCGCCAGCAGCCTTCAGTTCGGAGACACCATATATTTT. It encodes CASSLQFGDTIYF.

On this clone: The same CDR3 arises from other DNA sequences in this sample as well. J is TRBJ2-7 and V is TRBV5-1, with 9 bases fitting TRBD1. CDR1 and CDR2 from the germline V gene are SGHRS and YFSETQ. After removal of 4 bases from V and 4 bases from J, the junction contained 9 bases not matched to a gene. CDR3 length: 15 residues. This chain's CDR3 is CASSAPGQGLYEQYF. For the CDR3, the DNA is TGCGCCAGCAGCGCCCCGGGACAGGGTTTGTACGAGCAGTACTTC.

This chain links TRBV5-4 with TRBJ1-1; no clear D. Germline CDR1 is SGHNT and CDR2 is YYREEE (reference sequence). This CDR3 has 14 residues. Trimming cost V 4 bases and J 2 bases, with 12 bases left between them. CDR3 residues: CASSRDKFNTEAFF. In nucleotides, the CDR3 is TGTGCCAGCAGCCGTGACAAATTTAACACTGAAGCTTTCTTT.

The rearrangement links TRBV7-6 to TRBJ2-7, with a tentative D call TRBD2 (6 bases). Germline loops: CDR1 SGHVS, CDR2 FNYEAQ. The CDR3 totals 14 residues. Trimming took off 2 bases at V and 4 bases at J, with 12 bases between the two ends. DNA for the CDR3: TGTGCCAGCAGCTTACTTCGGGAGAGTTACGAGCAGTACTTC. It yields the protein CASSLLRESYEQYF. Looking up the rest from reference TRBV7-6 and TRBJ2-7 gives the full variable domain: GAGVSQSPRYKVTKRGQDVALRCDPISGHVSLYWYRQALGQGPEFLTYFNYEAQQDKSGLPNDRFSAERPEGSISTLTIQRTEQRDSAMYRCASSLLRESYEQYFGPGTRLTVT.

The table lists this clone with a count of one. The chain uses TRBV10-1 and TRBJ2-2; 11 bases align to TRBD1. The CDR3 runs to 16 residues. Trimming cost V 3 bases and J 6 bases; bases outside gene matches: 6. From germline, CDR1 is WNHNN and CDR2 SYGVQD (reference sequence). For the CDR3, the DNA is TGCGCCAGCAGTGATATTGTGGGACAGGGGGCCGGGGAGCTGTTTTTT. This translates into CASSDIVGQGAGELFF.

This sequence joins TRBV9 and TRBJ2-7; a possible D gene is TRBD2 (5 bases). The V gene lost 0 bases and the J gene lost 7 bases, with 17 bases spanning the gap. The germline gives CDR1 SGDLS, CDR2 YYNGEE. This CDR3 region has 15 residues. The CDR3 sequence is CASSVDVGHGMEQYF. For the CDR3, the DNA is TGTGCCAGCAGCGTAGACGTTGGGCACGGGATGGAGCAGTACTTC.

The gene calls are TRBV18 and TRBJ2-7; TRBD2 is a possible D gene (7 bases). The CDR3 totals 15 residues. CDR1 is KGHSH, CDR2 LQKENI, per germline. Trimming removed 8 bases at V and 6 bases at J, with 23 bases between. This CDR3 reads CASLPRGGSSGEQYF. The CDR3 DNA sequence: TGTGCCAGCCTGCCGAGGGGGGGGAGCTCGGGCGAGCAGTACTTC.

This clone has just a few counts. The genes are TRBV6-5 and TRBJ1-1, with unresolved D. The CDR3 extends over 14 amino acids. Germline assignment: CDR1 MNHEY and CDR2 SVGAGI. Trimming stripped 5 bases from V and 1 base from J, with 11 bases between. CDR3 nucleotides: TGTGCCAGCAGTCCCCCTTCAGGGAACACTGAAGCTTTCTTT. Amino acids: CASSPPSGNTEAFF.

The rearrangement joins TRBV7-2 to TRBJ2-3; D could derive from TRBD1 or TRBD2 (5 bases each). CDR1 is SGHTA and CDR2 is FQGNSA in the germline V gene. V shed 5 bases and J shed 1 base, with 13 bases lying between them. The CDR3 totals 15 residues. The CDR3 DNA follows: TGTGCCAGCAGCCCGGGACCTCCAGGCACAGATACGCAGTATTTT. Translating gives CASSPGPPGTDTQYF.

The chain recombines TRBV7-2 with TRBJ2-5, with 13 bases lining up with TRBD2. This CDR3 has 16 residues. CDR1 and CDR2 (germline): SGHTA, FQGNSA. Trimming at V came to 3 bases and at J to 5 bases, leaving 6 bases not matched to a gene. CDR3 amino acids: CASSFTSGRAWETQYF. CDR3 coding DNA: TGTGCCAGCAGCTTCACTAGCGGGAGGGCCTGGGAGACCCAGTACTTC.

This chain joins TRBV28 and TRBJ1-1, with a possible D match to TRBD1 (5 bases). The germline V gene encodes CDR1 MDHEN and CDR2 SYDVKM. V gave up 3 bases and J gave up 5 bases, with 10 bases separating them. The CDR3 is 13 amino acids. Here the CDR3 DNA reads TGTGCCAGCAGTTTCTTAGGGGAGACTGAAGCTTTCTTT. It codes for CASSFLGETEAFF. The complete variable domain, with remaining parts taken from reference TRBV28 and TRBJ1-1, reads DVKVTQSSRYLVKRTGEKVFLECVQDMDHENMFWYRQDPGLGLRLIYFSYDVKMKEKGDIPEGYSVSREKKERFSLILESASTNQTSMYLCASSFLGETEAFFGQGTRLTVV.

In its sample, this clone was seen once. The V gene is TRBV30, the J gene TRBJ2-3; 11 positions match TRBD2. The CDR3 loop spans 18 amino acids. Germline V gives CDR1 GTSNPN, CDR2 SVGIG (reference sequence). V lost 8 bases, J lost 2 bases, and 18 bases stayed unmatched. CDR3 region: CARTSWTGLADFTDTQYF. CDR3 sequence (DNA): TGTGCCCGAACAAGTTGGACGGGACTAGCGGATTTCACAGATACGCAGTATTTT. Full variable domain (rest looked up from reference TRBV30 and TRBJ2-3): SQTIHQWPATLVQPVGSPLSLECTVEGTSNPNLYWYRQAAGRGLQLLFYSVGIGQISSEVPQNLSASRPQDRQFILSSKKLLLSDSGFYLCARTSWTGLADFTDTQYFGPGTRLTVL.

A word on this clone: The same CDR3 arises from other DNA sequences in this sample as well. The gene calls are TRBV28 and TRBJ1-2; tentatively, D is TRBD1 (6 bases). The CDR3 extends over 12 amino acids. The germline V gene encodes CDR1 MDHEN and CDR2 SYDVKM. V lost 1 base and J 8 bases, leaving 8 bases between the germline ends. The CDR3 DNA reads TGTGCCAGCAGTTTATCAGGGGAAGGCTACACCTTC. Protein product: CASSLSGEGYTF.

V usage is TRBV7-9 and J usage is TRBJ2-3; possibly TRBD2 for D (7 bases). Germline assignment: CDR1 SEHNR and CDR2 FQNEAQ (reference sequence). This CDR3 comprises 14 residues. V was cut by 7 bases and J by 8 bases, with 19 bases left in between. The DNA for the CDR3 is TGTGCCAGCATCATTCGAGGGGGGGCAGGTACGCAGTATTTT. This codes for CASIIRGGAGTQYF.

The chain has TRBV5-3 and TRBJ1-3, with TRBD1 matching over 8 bases. TRBV5-3 is noted as an ORF with a role that remains uncertain. There are 16 residues in the CDR3. The V gene end was trimmed by 4 bases and the J gene end by 0 bases; junction bases not matched to a gene: 6. Here the CDR3 DNA reads TGTGCCAGAAGCGCGGGACAGGCTAGCTCTGGAAACACCATATATTTT. Its translation is CARSAGQASSGNTIYF.

The chain recombines TRBV7-3 with TRBJ2-2; 10 bases align to TRBD2. The CDR3 consists of 16 residues. Germline V CDR1 and CDR2: SGHTA, FQGTGA. V was pared by 4 bases and J by 3 bases, with 5 bases of the junction left unmatched. This chain's CDR3 is CASSSSGSGDTGELFF. The CDR3 region has the DNA TGTGCCAGCAGCTCTAGCGGGAGTGGTGACACCGGGGAGCTGTTTTTT.

The rearrangement links TRBV4-1 to TRBJ1-1; 7 nucleotides line up with TRBD1. CDR3 length: 18 amino acids. Germline V gives CDR1 MGHRA, CDR2 YSYEKL. With V trimmed by 2 bases and J by 5 bases, 17 bases remained unmatched. CDR3: CASSQIGQDSFGGTEAFF. The CDR3 nucleotides read TGCGCCAGCAGCCAAATCGGACAGGATAGCTTTGGAGGTACTGAAGCTTTCTTT.

V and J are TRBV6-1 and TRBJ1-5; maybe TRBD1 (6 bases). There are 13 residues in the CDR3. CDR1 MNHNS and CDR2 SASEGT come from the germline V gene. V shed 8 bases and J shed 11 bases, with 19 bases lying between them. The DNA of the CDR3 is TGTGCCAGCCGTGGGGGGGCCGGTTATTCCCAGCATTTT. As protein: CASRGGAGYSQHF.

The J gene is TRBJ2-5, the V gene TRBV5-3; D tentatively reads TRBD1 or TRBD2 (5 bases each). TRBV5-3 is an ORF, with its function uncertain. The CDR3 loop spans 13 amino acids. V dropped 2 bases and J dropped 5 bases, with 10 bases sitting between them. The CDR3 DNA sequence: TGTGCCAGAAGCTTCGGGGCAGGCGAGACCCAGTACTTC. It is translated as CARSFGAGETQYF.

V gene TRBV27 combines with J gene TRBJ2-2, with D perhaps matching TRBD2 (6 bases). V was clipped by 1 base and J by 6 bases, with 12 bases between them. This CDR3 is built from 15 residues. Germline V CDR1 and CDR2: MNHEY, SMNVEV (reference sequence). CDR3 nucleotide sequence: TGTGCCAGCAGTTTATTAGCGGAACGGCCCGGGGAGCTGTTTTTT. The encoded protein is CASSLLAERPGELFF.

The rearrangement uses TRBV6-1 and TRBJ2-7; weak D call: TRBD1 (5 bases). This CDR3 comprises 15 residues. Germline V lookup: CDR1 MNHNS, CDR2 SASEGT. V was pared by 1 base and J by 2 bases, with 12 bases between. The CDR3 DNA sequence: TGTGCCAGCAGTGAAGGGTCAGGGCTTACCTACGAGCAGTACTTC. This translates into CASSEGSGLTYEQYF.

This clone was observed a handful of times. The chain has TRBV29-1 and TRBJ1-1; D remains ambiguous. Per germline, CDR1 SQVTM and CDR2 ANQGSEA. Trimming removed 4 bases at V and 0 bases at J, with 15 bases between. The CDR3 runs to 15 residues. The CDR3 DNA reads TGCAGCGTTGTAAGTGTCGGCGCTATGAACACTGAAGCTTTCTTT. It codes for CSVVSVGAMNTEAFF.